A selection of T cell receptor beta chains follows, all from one sample in a study of response to subunit inactivated influenza vaccine. TCRdb reprocessed the RT-PCR reads via MiXCR and lists one record per CDR3 protein. This sample has around 150,000 distinct CDR3 sequences; about 11% occur once, and the top ten carry around 11%. The specimen comprised non-naive T cells sorted from PBMCs, sampled more than 35 days after vaccination. The receptors come from a man aged 50 to 59 who received an inactivated influenza vaccine. Both conserved end residues are trimmed from each CDR3. The D gene is left open where the match is weak.

>13|TRBV9|.|TRBJ1-5
ASSVGQGFNQPQH
>12|TRBV10-3|.|TRBJ1-1
AISEFGARAEAF
>13|TRBV3-1|.|TRBJ1-1
ATSQVNAKGSEAF
>10|TRBV7-9|.|TRBJ1-1
ASSLGVGEAF
>13|TRBV6-2/TRBV6-3|.|TRBJ2-4
ASSWADGSKNIQY
>12|TRBV6-1|TRBD1|TRBJ1-6
ASSEARGLSPLH
>15|TRBV18|.|TRBJ1-2
ASSPQIGSSGTYGYT
>12|TRBV6-5|TRBD2|TRBJ2-3
ASSYGGRGDTQY
>11|TRBV21-1|.|TRBJ2-3
ASSKDGGDTQY
>12|TRBV7-9|.|TRBJ2-7
ASSPPGKAYEQY
>14|TRBV3-1|TRBD1|TRBJ2-3
ASSPFRDRGARTQY
>11|TRBV10-3|.|TRBJ1-3
AISESGGNTIY
>12|TRBV18|TRBD2|TRBJ2-1
ASRPTSGRAEQF
>14|TRBV6-5|TRBD2|TRBJ2-2
ASSYGLAGMNGELF
>13|TRBV20-1|TRBD2|TRBJ2-1
SATTGTIVYNEQF
>11|TRBV12-3/TRBV12-4|TRBD1|TRBJ2-3
ASGQGSRITQY
>12|TRBV20-1|.|TRBJ2-3
SARVSASADTQY
>12|TRBV6-5|.|TRBJ2-2
ASSWGTSTGELF
>14|TRBV7-2|.|TRBJ2-2
ASSLNSGRSGGELF
>15|TRBV20-1|.|TRBJ1-5
SARDERYAASNQPQH
>12|TRBV7-9|TRBD1|TRBJ2-5
ASSVDRGRETQY
>13|TRBV4-1|.|TRBJ1-1
ASSQDHSPNTEAF
>14|TRBV20-1|TRBD1|TRBJ1-2
SARETGTAPNYGYT
>16|TRBV12-3/TRBV12-4|TRBD2|TRBJ2-1
AISPGRISGRADNEQF
>12|TRBV6-2/TRBV6-3|.|TRBJ1-1
ASSYLGGRSEAF
>14|TRBV9|TRBD1|TRBJ1-2
ATSAAQGYGAGGYT
>16|TRBV6-5|.|TRBJ1-5
ASSYFPRQVFSNQPQH
>13|TRBV7-9|TRBD2|TRBJ2-1
ASSLDLAGGREQF
>12|TRBV7-9|.|TRBJ1-2
ASSLPGVGYGYT
>9|TRBV18|.|TRBJ1-4
ASSRDEKLF
>15|TRBV20-1|TRBD1|TRBJ2-3
SARDVERTGLTDTQY
>12|TRBV11-2|TRBD1|TRBJ2-2
ASRGQSNTGELF
>13|TRBV20-1|.|TRBJ2-2
SARDIYTNTGELF
>12|TRBV30|TRBD2|TRBJ2-1
AWSPGRSYNEQF
>11|TRBV5-1|.|TRBJ2-2
ASSLTGAGELF
>12|TRBV6-1|.|TRBJ2-7
ASTGGFGSYEQY
>11|TRBV20-1|TRBD1|TRBJ1-1
SARAGGSTEAF
>13|TRBV5-1|.|TRBJ2-5
ASSLRAGVMETQY
>13|TRBV7-9|.|TRBJ1-1
ASSPGVSGNAEAF
>13|TRBV12-3/TRBV12-4|.|TRBJ2-5
ASSFTGSWRETQY
>10|TRBV29-1|.|TRBJ1-2
SVDTGSYGYT
>12|TRBV18|.|TRBJ1-1
ASSPSPSNTEAF
>13|TRBV3-1|TRBD1|TRBJ1-4
ASSQDGTGNEKLF
>14|TRBV4-1|.|TRBJ1-2
ASSAYTGSSNYGYT
>14|TRBV5-1|.|TRBJ2-2
ARPHRGRSGTGELF
>11|TRBV24-1|.|TRBJ2-3
ATSGQGTDTQY
>12|TRBV10-3|.|TRBJ2-2
AISDPQWSGELF
>11|TRBV19|TRBD2|TRBJ2-5
ASSIAGLAPQY
>13|TRBV7-3|.|TRBJ2-3
ASSLTGTRRDTQY
>19|TRBV29-1|TRBD2|TRBJ2-1
SVEDLRGAGGLDVVYNEQF
>13|TRBV14|.|TRBJ2-5
ASSQLGDRTGTQY
>14|TRBV18|TRBD1|TRBJ2-1
ASSRLQGAGYNEQF
>13|TRBV5-1|.|TRBJ2-2
ASSLAALGTGELF
>15|TRBV6-5|TRBD2|TRBJ2-1
ASSYSPGGAFPHEQF